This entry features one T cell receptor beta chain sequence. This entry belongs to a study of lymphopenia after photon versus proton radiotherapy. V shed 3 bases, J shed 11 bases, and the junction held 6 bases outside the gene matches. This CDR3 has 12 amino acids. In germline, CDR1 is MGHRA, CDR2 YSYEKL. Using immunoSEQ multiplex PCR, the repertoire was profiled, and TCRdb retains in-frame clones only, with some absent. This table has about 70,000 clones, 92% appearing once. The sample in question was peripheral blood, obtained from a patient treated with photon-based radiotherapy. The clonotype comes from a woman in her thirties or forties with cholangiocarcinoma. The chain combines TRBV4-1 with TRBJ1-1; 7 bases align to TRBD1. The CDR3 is CASSQDRLGAFF. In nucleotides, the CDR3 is TGCGCCAGCAGCCAGGACAGGCTAGGGGCTTTCTTT.